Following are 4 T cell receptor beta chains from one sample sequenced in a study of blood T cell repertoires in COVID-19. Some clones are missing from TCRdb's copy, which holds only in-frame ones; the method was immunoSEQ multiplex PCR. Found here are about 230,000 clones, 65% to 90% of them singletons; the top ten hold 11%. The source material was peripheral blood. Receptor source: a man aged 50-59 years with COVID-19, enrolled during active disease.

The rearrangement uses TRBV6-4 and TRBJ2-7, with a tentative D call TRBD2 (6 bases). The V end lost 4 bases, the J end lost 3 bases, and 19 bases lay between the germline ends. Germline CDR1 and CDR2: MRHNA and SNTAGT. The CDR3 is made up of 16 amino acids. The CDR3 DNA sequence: TGTGCCAGCAGTGCACCCCTGGGGGAGGACCACTACGAGCAGTACTTC. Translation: CASSAPLGEDHYEQYF.

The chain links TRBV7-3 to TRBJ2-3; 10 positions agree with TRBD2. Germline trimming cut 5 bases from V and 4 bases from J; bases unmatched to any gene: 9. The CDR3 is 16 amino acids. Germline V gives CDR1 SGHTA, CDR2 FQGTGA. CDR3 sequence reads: CASSPVSGGASDTQYF. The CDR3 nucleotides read TGTGCCAGCAGCCCGGTCAGCGGGGGGGCGTCAGATACGCAGTATTTT.

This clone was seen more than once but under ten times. CDR3 sequence: CAWSPRTSGIYEQFF. The CDR3 coding sequence is TGTGCCTGGAGCCCCAGGACTAGCGGGATATATGAGCAGTTCTTC. The chain recombines TRBV30 with TRBJ2-1, with TRBD2 matching 12 bases. The V gene's germline CDR1 is GTSNPN and CDR2 SVGIG (reference sequence). The CDR3 has 15 residues. V lost 3 bases and J lost 8; bases outside the gene matches: 8.

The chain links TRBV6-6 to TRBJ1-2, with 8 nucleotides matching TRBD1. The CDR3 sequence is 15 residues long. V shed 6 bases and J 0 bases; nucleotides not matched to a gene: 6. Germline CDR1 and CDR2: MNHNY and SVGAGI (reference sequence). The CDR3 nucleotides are TGTGCCAGCAGGGACGGACAGGGCCCTAACTATGGCTACACCTTC. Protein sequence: CASRDGQGPNYGYTF.